Presented here are 29 T cell receptor beta chains from one specimen sequenced in a study of blood T cell repertoires in COVID-19. TCRdb's copy holds only in-frame clones and misses some; the assay was immunoSEQ multiplex PCR. Found here are over 250,000 clones, about four fifths of them singletons; the top ten hold around a tenth. The sequenced material came from peripheral blood. These receptors came from a woman aged 45-65 years who had recovered from COVID-19.

This clone was recorded only once. This sequence joins TRBV14 and TRBJ2-7; TRBD2 might be the D (5 bases). This CDR3 spans 13 amino acids. The V end lost 3 bases, the J end lost 7 bases, and 13 bases lay between the germline ends. Looked up from germline, CDR1 is SGHDN and CDR2 is FVKESK. CDR3 nucleotides: TGTGCCAGCAGCCACCGCCCGCCGGGGGAGCAGTACTTC. Translation: CASSHRPPGEQYF.

The J gene is TRBJ2-1, the V gene TRBV28; 8 bases are shared with TRBD1. CDR1 is MDHEN, CDR2 SYDVKM, per germline. V lost 3 bases and J lost 6; bases outside the gene matches: 10. This CDR3 contains 16 residues. CDR3 sequence: CASSFLLSQGANEQFF. The CDR3 DNA reads as TGTGCCAGCAGTTTCCTCTTGAGTCAGGGGGCCAATGAGCAGTTCTTC.

The CDR3 region has the DNA TGTGCCACCAGTGATTCGACAGGTCATCACACCTTC. Protein: CATSDSTGHHTF. The V and J genes are TRBV24-1 and TRBJ1-2; D possibly corresponds to TRBD1 (6 bases). Trimming shortened V by 2 bases and J by 12 bases, and 12 bases separated the two germline ends. Germline CDR1 KGHDR, CDR2 SFDVKD. The CDR3 has 12 amino acids.

The chain is built from TRBV4-1 and TRBJ1-5, with TRBD1 as a possible D gene (6 bases). Germline V gives CDR1 MGHRA, CDR2 YSYEKL. The CDR3 sequence is 16 residues long. The V and J ends lost 4 bases and 0 bases respectively, with 13 bases between them. CDR3 nucleotides: TGCGCCAGCAGCCTCGGACAGACTTATAGCAATCAGCCCCAGCATTTT. This translates into CASSLGQTYSNQPQHF.

The chain employs TRBV15 and TRBJ1-1; the match to TRBD1 covers 7 bases. CDR1 LNHNV and CDR2 YYDKDF come from the germline V gene (reference sequence). The CDR3 is made up of 14 amino acids. Losses at the gene ends were 3 bases for V and 2 bases for J; bases not matched to a gene: 3. CDR3 sequence reads: CATSSGDSNTEAFF. Written as DNA, the CDR3 is TGTGCCACCAGCAGCGGGGACAGTAACACTGAAGCTTTCTTT.

The rearrangement joins TRBV4-2 to TRBJ2-3; D gene unclear. Germline loops: CDR1 LGHNA, CDR2 YNFKEQ. The CDR3 length is 15 residues. Trimming removed 0 bases from V and 6 bases from J, with 13 bases in between. The CDR3 protein is CASSQDKTARDTQYF. The CDR3 DNA follows: TGTGCCAGCAGCCAAGATAAAACCGCTAGGGATACGCAGTATTTT.

The genes are TRBV7-8 and TRBJ2-2, with D perhaps TRBD2 (6 bases). The CDR3 has 17 amino acids. CDR1 and CDR2 from the germline V gene are SGHVS and FQNEAQ. Between the trimmed V and J ends, which lost 0 bases and 0 bases, there was a span of 11 bases. CDR3 region: CASSLAGGGANTGELFF. DNA of the CDR3: TGTGCCAGCAGCTTAGCGGGGGGAGGCGCGAACACCGGGGAGCTGTTTTTT.

There are a few counts of this clone. V is TRBV19 and J is TRBJ2-7; D possibly corresponds to TRBD1 (5 bases). From germline, CDR1 is LNHDA and CDR2 SQIVND (reference sequence). V shed 8 bases and J shed 3 bases, with 11 bases lying between them. The CDR3 contains 12 residues. The CDR3 loop is CASGAGIYEQYF. DNA for the CDR3: TGTGCCAGTGGCGCAGGGATCTACGAGCAGTACTTC.

The CDR3 loop is CASSRPGQRGDTQYF. CDR3 nucleotides: TGTGCCAGCAGTCGTCCGGGACAGAGAGGAGATACGCAGTATTTT. J is TRBJ2-3 and V is TRBV27, with TRBD1 matching 7 bases. Germline V gene sequence: CDR1 MNHEY, CDR2 SMNVEV (reference sequence). CDR3 length: 15 residues. J was trimmed by 5 bases and V by 5 bases; bases with no gene match: 10.

The chain combines TRBV19 with TRBJ2-7; D perhaps matches TRBD2 (5 bases). V lost 6 bases to trimming and J lost 6 bases, with 24 bases between them. The germline CDR1 and CDR2 sequences are LNHDA and SQIVND (reference sequence). CDR3 size: 16 residues. The CDR3 reads CASSLNPRTGRGEQYF. The CDR3 DNA is TGTGCCAGTAGCCTTAACCCTAGGACGGGTCGGGGCGAGCAGTACTTC.

This sequence joins TRBV10-3 and TRBJ2-1; D is unresolved. CDR3 size: 13 residues. V was cut by 6 bases and J by 3 bases, with 9 bases left in between. CDR1 is ENHRY, CDR2 SYGVKD, per germline. CDR3 coding DNA: TGTGCCATCAGCCGGTCCCTCTACAATGAGCAGTTCTTC. Translated, it gives CAISRSLYNEQFF.

This clone was recorded only once. The chain employs TRBV4-3 and TRBJ2-2, with 8 bases fitting TRBD2. The CDR3 loop spans 16 amino acids. Germline V gives CDR1 LGHNA, CDR2 YSLEER. Unmatched junction bases numbered 3, after V lost 0 bases and J lost 3 bases. CDR3 bases: TGCGCCAGCAGCCAAGATGGGACTAGGGACACCGGGGAGCTGTTTTTT. Its translation: CASSQDGTRDTGELFF.

The chain combines TRBV7-8 with TRBJ1-5; 8 bases match TRBD1. Trimming removed 4 bases from V and 4 bases from J; junction bases left unmatched: 12. Germline V gene sequence: CDR1 SGHVS, CDR2 FQNEAQ. This CDR3 is 17 amino acids long. The DNA of the CDR3 is TGTGCCAGCAGCTGGGAACTCGGACAGGGAGGGAATCAGCCCCAGCATTTT. Translating it yields CASSWELGQGGNQPQHF.

This chain links TRBV6-2 or TRBV6-3 with TRBJ2-1; 14 bases line up with TRBD2. V shed 2 bases, J shed 6 bases, and the junction held 0 bases outside the gene matches. There are 15 residues in the CDR3. The germline V gene has CDR1 MNHEY and CDR2 SVGEGT. CDR3 nucleotides: TGTGCCAGCAGTTACGGGACTAGCGGGAGCAATGAGCAGTTCTTC. Protein product: CASSYGTSGSNEQFF.

This chain connects TRBV7-3 to TRBJ2-3; 7 nucleotides match TRBD2. The V and J ends lost 5 bases and 4 bases, in that order; junction bases with no gene match: 9. The CDR3 is 15 residues long. In germline, CDR1 is SGHTA, CDR2 FQGTGA. The CDR3 sequence is CASSRRAGVADTQYF. Here the CDR3 DNA reads TGTGCCAGCAGCCGGCGGGCGGGAGTGGCAGATACGCAGTATTTT.

The chain uses TRBV5-4 and TRBJ2-5; 12 bases line up with TRBD1. The CDR3 totals 15 residues. V was pared by 5 bases and J by 5 bases, with 7 bases of the junction left unmatched. The germline gives CDR1 SGHNT, CDR2 YYREEE (reference sequence). This chain's CDR3 is CASRSGQGARETQYF. The CDR3 DNA sequence: TGTGCCAGCAGATCGGGACAGGGGGCGCGGGAGACCCAGTACTTC.

This chain uses TRBV18 with TRBJ1-3; maybe TRBD1 (5 bases). The CDR3 sequence is 18 residues long. Germline V gene sequence: CDR1 KGHSH, CDR2 LQKENI. The V and J ends lost 5 bases and 6 bases respectively, with 26 bases between them. The CDR3 reads CASSGTDMVGPSKNTIYF. DNA for the CDR3: TGTGCCAGCTCAGGAACGGACATGGTAGGCCCGTCCAAAAACACCATATATTTT.

The V call is TRBV4-3, the J call TRBJ1-2; a weak D match, TRBD1 (6 bases). Germline values: CDR1 LGHNA, CDR2 YSLEER. The CDR3 is made up of 15 amino acids. Trimming shortened V by 0 bases and J by 7 bases, and 15 bases separated the two germline ends. The CDR3 region has the DNA TGCGCCAGCAGCCAAGATCCTGGGGACATTGGTGGCTACACCTTC. Encoded protein: CASSQDPGDIGGYTF.

This clone showed up just once. The V gene is TRBV18, the J gene TRBJ2-7; the D is unclear. The germline V and J ends were trimmed by 3 bases and 4 bases, with 13 bases remaining between them. Germline CDR1 is KGHSH and CDR2 is LQKENI. The CDR3 sequence is 14 residues long. The CDR3: CASSPDLAGYEQYF. CDR3 nucleotides: TGTGCCAGCTCACCTGACCTTGCCGGGTACGAGCAGTACTTC.

This chain links TRBV28 with TRBJ1-1, with unresolved D. The CDR3 length is 12 residues. Deletions cut 5 bases from V and 1 base from J, with 5 bases between. Germline-derived CDR1 and CDR2 are MDHEN and SYDVKM. CDR3 region: CASSPRNTEAFF. CDR3 nucleotides: TGTGCCAGCAGTCCGAGGAACACTGAAGCTTTCTTT.

The chain employs TRBV7-9 and TRBJ2-5, with TRBD2 matching 9 bases. The V gene end was trimmed by 6 bases and the J gene end by 2 bases; junction bases not matched to a gene: 4. This CDR3 has 14 amino acids. The germline CDR1 and CDR2 sequences are SEHNR and FQNEAQ (reference sequence). CDR3 DNA: TGTGCCAGCAGGCGGGAGGGAACGCAAGAGACCCAGTACTTC. As protein: CASRREGTQETQYF.

This clone has a single count. The genes are TRBV21-1 and TRBJ2-7; no DNA check was done on the table's D call, TRBD2. TRBV21-1 is noted as a pseudogene. The length of the CDR3 is 19 residues. The DNA for the CDR3 is TGTGCCAGCAGCAAAGTGGGGGCTAGCGGGACGTTGTGGAACTACGAGCAGTACTTC. Its protein is CASSKVGASGTLWNYEQYF.

The gene calls are TRBV28 and TRBJ1-3; 8 positions agree with TRBD1. There are 15 residues in the CDR3. J was trimmed by 5 bases and V by 2 bases; bases with no gene match: 5. CDR1 MDHEN and CDR2 SYDVKM come from the germline V gene. CDR3 DNA: TGTGCCAGCAGTTTACCCACAGGGGGGCGAAACACCATATATTTT. Its protein product is CASSLPTGGRNTIYF.

The chain combines TRBV7-2 with TRBJ1-2; TRBD1 might be the D (6 bases). The V end was cut by 4 bases, the J end by 0 bases, with 15 bases between. CDR3 size: 16 residues. Germline CDR1 reads SGHTA; CDR2 reads FQGNSA. The CDR3 sequence: CASSSLSGGTNYGYTF. The CDR3 nucleotides read TGTGCCAGCAGCTCTCTATCTGGGGGCACTAACTATGGCTACACCTTC.

The rearrangement links TRBV7-2 to TRBJ2-5, with 10 bases aligning to TRBD1. Germline CDR1 reads SGHTA; CDR2 reads FQGNSA. The trim removed 5 bases at V and 4 bases at J, leaving 4 bases unmatched. CDR3 length equals 14 residues. This CDR3 is CASSPGDRGETQYF. CDR3 nucleotide sequence: TGTGCCAGCAGCCCCGGGGACAGGGGAGAGACCCAGTACTTC.

In this sample, this clone turned up a few times. The chain uses TRBV10-3 and TRBJ2-5; maybe TRBD1 (6 bases). The CDR3 consists of 15 residues. Trimming took 4 bases from V and 4 from J, leaving 16 bases between them. Per the germline V gene, CDR1 is ENHRY and CDR2 is SYGVKD. The CDR3 region has the DNA TGTGCCATCAGTGCGCTTCCAGGGGAAGGAGAGACCCAGTACTTC. This codes for CAISALPGEGETQYF.

The V call is TRBV2, the J call TRBJ2-6, with a weak D call TRBD2 (6 bases). V dropped 7 bases and J dropped 2 bases, with 12 bases sitting between them. Germline V CDR1 and CDR2: SNHLY, FYNNEI. The length of the CDR3 is 15 residues. The CDR3 DNA reads TGTGCCAGCACATTTTGGGGGGCTGGGGCCAACGTCCTGACTTTC. The encoded protein is CASTFWGAGANVLTF.

CDR3 region: CASSSLRTGESSRGYTF. CDR3 DNA sequence: TGTGCCAGCAGTTCGCTTCGAACAGGGGAATCTTCTCGTGGCTACACCTTC. The V gene is TRBV28, the J gene TRBJ1-2; 7 nucleotides line up with TRBD1. Germline V gene sequence: CDR1 MDHEN, CDR2 SYDVKM. The V gene end was trimmed by 4 bases and the J gene end by 7 bases; junction bases not matched to a gene: 18. The length of the CDR3 is 17 residues.

J is TRBJ2-7 and V is TRBV9; D gene ambiguous. The CDR3 loop spans 15 amino acids. V lost 4 bases and J 3 bases, leaving 17 bases between the germline ends. From germline, CDR1 is SGDLS and CDR2 YYNGEE. For the CDR3, the DNA is TGTGCCAGCAGCCCCTCTCCGATGAGTAGCTACGAGCAGTACTTC. Translated, it gives CASSPSPMSSYEQYF.